This T cell receptor beta chain is drawn from a study of blood T cell repertoires in COVID-19. Looking at the study overall: The study drew acute and convalescent COVID-19 samples from the United States, Italy and Spain. PBMCs, B-cell-depleted T cells, or T cells were the source of the cDNA or gDNA that made up the material.

The germline CDR1 and CDR2 sequences are KGHSH and LQKENI. There are 19 residues in the CDR3. Trimming shortened V by 2 bases and J by 0 bases, and 17 bases separated the two germline ends. Source study methods: Quantification of nucleated cells was approximated via reference gene primer amplification. Here immunoSEQ multiplex PCR was the method, and the copy in TCRdb shows in-frame clones only, minus some. That table furnishes V, J and clone size, whereas the DNA furnished D and trimming. The sample includes fewer than 250,000 clones, around 90% seen only once; the top ten take 0.82%. This chain connects TRBV18 to TRBJ2-6; perhaps TRBD2 as D (5 bases). The source of this sequence is a man between 60 and 70 years old with COVID-19, enrolled during active disease. Input material: peripheral blood. For the CDR3, the DNA is TGTGCCAGCTCACCAAGGAACGAGGGCAAACCCTCTGGGGCCAACGTCCTGACTTTC. Its translation: CASSPRNEGKPSGANVLTF.